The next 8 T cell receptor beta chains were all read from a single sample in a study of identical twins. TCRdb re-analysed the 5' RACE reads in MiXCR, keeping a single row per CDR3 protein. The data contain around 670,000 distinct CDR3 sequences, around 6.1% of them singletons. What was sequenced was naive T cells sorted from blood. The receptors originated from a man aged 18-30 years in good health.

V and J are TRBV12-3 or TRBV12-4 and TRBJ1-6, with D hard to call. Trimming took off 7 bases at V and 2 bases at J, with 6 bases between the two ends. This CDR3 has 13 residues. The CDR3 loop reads CASMVTYNSPLHF. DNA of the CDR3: TGTGCCAGCATGGTAACCTATAATTCACCCCTCCACTTT.

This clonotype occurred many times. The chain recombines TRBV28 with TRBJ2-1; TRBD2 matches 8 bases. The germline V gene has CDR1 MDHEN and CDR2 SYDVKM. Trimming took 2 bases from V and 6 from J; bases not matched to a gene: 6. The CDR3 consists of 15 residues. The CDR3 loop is CASSLRGTRINEQFF. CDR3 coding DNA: TGTGCCAGCAGTTTACGGGGGACTAGAATCAATGAGCAGTTCTTC.

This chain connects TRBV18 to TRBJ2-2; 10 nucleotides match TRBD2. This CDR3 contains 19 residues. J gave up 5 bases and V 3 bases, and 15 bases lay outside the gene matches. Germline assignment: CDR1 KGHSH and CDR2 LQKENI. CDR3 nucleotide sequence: TGTGCCAGCTCACCGCGAAACCTAGCGGGAGTAGTAAGGACCGGGGAGCTGTTTTTT. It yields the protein CASSPRNLAGVVRTGELFF.

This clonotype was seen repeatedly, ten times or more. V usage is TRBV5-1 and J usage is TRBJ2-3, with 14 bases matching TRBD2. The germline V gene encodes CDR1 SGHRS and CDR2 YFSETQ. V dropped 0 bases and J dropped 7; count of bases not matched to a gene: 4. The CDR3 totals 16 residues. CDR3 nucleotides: TGCGCCAGCAGCTTGGAAGGGACTAGCGGGAGACATACGCAGTATTTT. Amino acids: CASSLEGTSGRHTQYF.

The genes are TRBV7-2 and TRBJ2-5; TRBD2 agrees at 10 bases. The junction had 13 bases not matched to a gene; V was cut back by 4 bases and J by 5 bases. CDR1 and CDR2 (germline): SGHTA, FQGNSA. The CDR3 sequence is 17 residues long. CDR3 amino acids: CASSSTLLAGVVETQYF. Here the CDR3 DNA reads TGTGCCAGCAGCTCTACCCTCCTAGCGGGAGTCGTGGAGACCCAGTACTTC.

The CDR3 DNA follows: TGTGCCAGCAGCCAGACTGGGGCCACTAACTATGGCTACACCTTC. Its protein product is CASSQTGATNYGYTF. The V and J genes are TRBV7-2 and TRBJ1-2; D possibly corresponds to TRBD1 (5 bases). Germline CDR1 and CDR2: SGHTA and FQGNSA. The germline V and J ends were trimmed by 5 bases and 0 bases, with 13 bases remaining between them. This CDR3 spans 15 amino acids.

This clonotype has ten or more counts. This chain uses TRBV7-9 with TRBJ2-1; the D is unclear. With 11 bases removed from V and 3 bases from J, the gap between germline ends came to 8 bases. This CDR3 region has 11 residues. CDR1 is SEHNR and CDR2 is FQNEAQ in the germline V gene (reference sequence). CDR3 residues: CALLGYNEQFF. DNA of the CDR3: TGTGCCCTTCTTGGCTACAATGAGCAGTTCTTC. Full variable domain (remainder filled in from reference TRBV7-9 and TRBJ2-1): DTGVSQNPRHKITKRGQNVTFRCDPISEHNRLYWYRQTLGQGPEFLTYFQNEAQLEKSRLLSDRFSAERPKGSFSTLEIQRTEQGDSAMYLCALLGYNEQFFGPGTRLTVL.

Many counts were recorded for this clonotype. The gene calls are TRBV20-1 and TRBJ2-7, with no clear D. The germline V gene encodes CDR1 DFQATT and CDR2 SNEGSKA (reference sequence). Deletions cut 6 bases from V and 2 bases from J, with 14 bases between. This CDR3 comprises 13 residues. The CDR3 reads CSAQDRLPYEQYF. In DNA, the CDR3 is TGCAGTGCCCAGGACCGTCTGCCCTACGAGCAGTACTTC.